Listed here are 16 T cell receptor beta chains from one sample, sequenced in a study of T cells after yellow fever vaccination. TCRdb ran MiXCR on the 5' RACE reads and lists one entry per CDR3 protein. This table has roughly 49,000 distinct CDR3 sequences, less than 9% appearing once. Sequenced here: CD8+ T cells sorted from PBMCs, sampled roughly 14 days after the first yellow fever vaccination. Receptor source: a man aged 18 to 29 who received the YFV17D yellow fever vaccine.

This clonotype was detected many times. The chain links TRBV5-5 to TRBJ2-2; TRBD1 matches at 8 bases. CDR1 and CDR2 from the germline V gene are SGHKS and YYEKEE (reference sequence). V shed 6 bases and J 6 bases; nucleotides not matched to a gene: 7. The CDR3 sequence is 14 residues long. CDR3 residues: CASNPRGLAGELFF. The CDR3 DNA is TGTGCCAGCAACCCCAGGGGGCTTGCCGGGGAGCTGTTTTTT. Combining the CDR3 with reference TRBV5-5 and TRBJ2-2 gives the whole variable domain DAGVTQSPTHLIKTRGQQVTLRCSPISGHKSVSWYQQVLGQGPQFIFQYYEKEERGRGNFPDRFSARQFPNYSSELNVNALLLGDSALYLCASNPRGLAGELFFGEGSRLTVL.

Comments on this clonotype: Since a much larger clone is just one base distant, this may be a read error. The rearrangement joins TRBV4-1 to TRBJ2-7, with a tentative D call TRBD1 (6 bases). The CDR3 spans 15 residues. Germline V gene sequence: CDR1 MGHRA, CDR2 YSYEKL. The CDR3 DNA follows: TGCACCAGCAGCCAAGGCCGGGACACCTCCTACGAGCAGTACTTC. This gives the protein CTSSQGRDTSYEQYF.

There are many counts of this clonotype. This chain uses TRBV6-1 with TRBJ2-7, with a weak D call TRBD1 (6 bases). The ends were cut back, 2 bases at V and 1 base at J, with 18 bases in the middle. This CDR3 has 17 amino acids. Germline V gives CDR1 MNHNS, CDR2 SASEGT. The CDR3 loop reads CASSEPGQGFASYEQYV. CDR3 bases: TGTGCCAGCAGTGAACCGGGACAAGGTTTTGCTTCCTACGAGCAGTACGTC.

At least ten counts were recorded for this clonotype. The rearrangement joins TRBV5-6 to TRBJ2-7; TRBD2 agrees at 7 bases. This CDR3 is 15 amino acids long. Germline V lookup: CDR1 SGHDT, CDR2 YYEEEE. V was pared by 0 bases and J by 2 bases, with 5 bases of the junction left unmatched. CDR3 sequence reads: CASSLGGEGPYEQYF. CDR3 DNA: TGTGCCAGCAGCTTGGGGGGGGAGGGACCCTACGAGCAGTACTTC.

This clonotype was counted ten times or more. The J gene is TRBJ2-1, the V gene TRBV25-1; TRBD1 matches 9 bases. Germline CDR1 MGHDK, CDR2 SYGVNS. The CDR3 has 13 amino acids. V was pared by 7 bases and J by 10 bases, with 8 bases of the junction left unmatched. The DNA of the CDR3 is TGTGCCAGCAAAAGGGACAGGGTGGAAGAGCAGTTCTTC. Protein: CASKRDRVEEQFF.

This clonotype has ten or more counts. The V and J genes are TRBV4-1 and TRBJ2-1; D possibly matches TRBD1 or TRBD2 (5 bases each). The CDR3 runs 16 residues. Germline lookup yields CDR1 MGHRA and CDR2 YSYEKL. V was pared by 0 bases and J by 5 bases, with 14 bases between. In DNA, the CDR3 is TGCGCCAGCAGCCAAGAGGGGACCGGGTTAGACAATGAGCAGTTCTTC. Residues: CASSQEGTGLDNEQFF.

This clonotype was seen more than once but under ten times. V usage is TRBV4-3 and J usage is TRBJ1-4, with D tentatively TRBD1 (6 bases). This CDR3 region has 15 residues. V lost 0 bases to trimming and J lost 8 bases, with 13 bases between them. The germline V gene has CDR1 LGHNA and CDR2 YSLEER. The CDR3 DNA sequence: TGCGCCAGCAGCCAAGATTTCAGGGGCCAAGAAAAACTGTTTTTT. Translating it yields CASSQDFRGQEKLFF.

This clonotype has at least ten counts. The chain carries TRBV7-9 and TRBJ2-3, with 8 bases lining up with TRBD2. The germline V gene has CDR1 SEHNR and CDR2 FQNEAQ (reference sequence). CDR3 length equals 13 residues. The V gene end was trimmed by 3 bases and the J gene end by 4 bases; junction bases not matched to a gene: 0. CDR3 DNA: TGTGCCAGCAGCTTCGGGGGGGCAGATACGCAGTATTTT. Translating it yields CASSFGGADTQYF.

The table lists this clonotype with many counts. The chain links TRBV29-1 to TRBJ2-1; 10 bases map to TRBD1. Germline loops: CDR1 SQVTM, CDR2 ANQGSEA. The J segment lost 7 bases and the V segment lost 5 bases, leaving 11 bases of the junction unmatched. The CDR3 contains 15 residues. CDR3 DNA: TGCAGCGTTCTCAAGCGACAGGGGGCGTTTAATGAGCAGTTCTTC. Protein: CSVLKRQGAFNEQFF.

This clonotype was seen ten or more times. The chain links TRBV27 to TRBJ2-7; D may be TRBD1 (6 bases). Germline assignment: CDR1 MNHEY and CDR2 SMNVEV (reference sequence). CDR3 length equals 14 residues. V lost 5 bases and J lost 0, with 11 bases in between. In DNA form, the CDR3 reads TGTGCCAGCAGTATCGACAGGAGCTCCTACGAGCAGTACTTC. Protein product: CASSIDRSSYEQYF.

This clonotype showed up many times. In nucleotides, the CDR3 is TGCAGCGTTGAATCCGGGACAGGAGCCTACGAGCAGTACTTC. Encoded protein: CSVESGTGAYEQYF. V is TRBV29-1 and J is TRBJ2-7; 8 bases are shared with TRBD1. Germline V gene sequence: CDR1 SQVTM, CDR2 ANQGSEA. CDR3 length: 14 residues. V lost 2 bases to trimming and J lost 2 bases; unmatched junction nucleotides: 5.

This clonotype came up many times. This chain links TRBV4-3 with TRBJ1-4; no reliable D call. Looked up from germline, CDR1 is LGHNA and CDR2 is YSLEER. Trimming pared 0 bases from V and 3 bases from J, leaving 8 bases between. The CDR3 covers 15 residues. The CDR3 spells CASSQEAGANEKLFF. For the CDR3, the DNA is TGCGCCAGCAGCCAAGAAGCAGGTGCTAATGAAAAACTGTTTTTT.

This clonotype was detected many times. This sequence joins TRBV20-1 and TRBJ2-5, with 8 positions matching TRBD1. CDR3 length: 16 amino acids. The J segment lost 5 bases and the V segment lost 0 bases, leaving 11 bases of the junction unmatched. Germline V gene lookup returns CDR1 DFQATT and CDR2 SNEGSKA (reference sequence). CDR3 nucleotides: TGCAGTGCTAGAGATCTGGGGCAGGGGGCTTGGGAGACCCAGTACTTC. This codes for CSARDLGQGAWETQYF.

The sample holds a few counts of this clonotype. V gene TRBV7-6 combines with J gene TRBJ2-7; 11 nucleotides match TRBD2. V lost 5 bases and J lost 4; bases outside the gene matches: 13. This CDR3 comprises 17 residues. Germline V lookup: CDR1 SGHVS, CDR2 FNYEAQ. For the CDR3, the DNA is TGTGCCAGCAGCCTACGACTAGCGGGACCGACGGTGTACGAGCAGTACTTC. Its protein product is CASSLRLAGPTVYEQYF.

The sample holds many counts of this clonotype. The chain joins TRBV12-3 or TRBV12-4 to TRBJ2-6; D unclear. Trimming left V 3 bases short and J 4 bases short, with 4 bases between. The CDR3 has 13 amino acids. The CDR3 coding sequence is TGTGCCAGCAGTTTCGCGGGGGCCAACGTCCTGACTTTC. Translated: CASSFAGANVLTF.

There are many counts of this clonotype. This chain links TRBV7-6 with TRBJ2-2; D unresolved. This CDR3 is built from 15 residues. V was cut by 6 bases and J by 5 bases, with 16 bases left in between. Per germline, CDR1 SGHVS and CDR2 FNYEAQ. The CDR3 nucleotides read TGTGCCAGCAGTTGGGGTGAAAGCGAGACCGGGGAGCTGTTTTTT. Translated, it gives CASSWGESETGELFF.